The 15 T cell receptor beta chains below were found in one sample sequenced in a study of T-cell memory formation after mild COVID-19. TCRdb recomputed calls from the 5' RACE reads with MiXCR, one row per CDR3 protein. The repertoire includes around 300,000 distinct CDR3 sequences, approximately 13% of them detected once, and 22% sits in the top ten. The sample was PBMCs or a T cell subset sorted from them (not recorded which). The source of these receptors is a man younger than 30 who had mild COVID-19 (a few samples of this study predate the infection). Cell type and time point are not known.

The chain uses TRBV29-1 and TRBJ2-7, with a weak D call TRBD1 (6 bases). Germline values: CDR1 SQVTM, CDR2 ANQGSEA. Trimming cost V 1 base and J 0 bases, with 13 bases left between them. The CDR3 runs 15 residues. As DNA, the CDR3 is TGCAGCGTTGAAGGGCAGACGGACAGCTCCTACGAGCAGTACTTC. Translation: CSVEGQTDSSYEQYF.

The chain couples TRBV5-5 to TRBJ2-7; D may correspond to TRBD1 or TRBD2 (5 bases each). This CDR3 has 15 residues. The germline V gene has CDR1 SGHKS and CDR2 YYEKEE (reference sequence). Trimming pared 0 bases from V and 4 bases from J, leaving 14 bases between. The CDR3: CASSLAGAVAYEQYF. CDR3 coding DNA: TGTGCCAGCAGCTTGGCCGGGGCGGTTGCATACGAGCAGTACTTC.

The sample holds one count of this clonotype. CDR3 sequence: CASSGSSGVTDTQYF. The CDR3 coding sequence is TGTGCCAGCAGCGGGAGTAGCGGGGTGACAGATACGCAGTATTTT. This chain connects TRBV7-9 to TRBJ2-3; 8 positions match TRBD2. Trimming at V came to 5 bases and at J to 3 bases, leaving 7 bases not matched to a gene. The V gene's germline CDR1 is SEHNR and CDR2 FQNEAQ (reference sequence). The CDR3 totals 15 residues.

This clonotype came up a few times. The J gene is TRBJ2-1, the V gene TRBV5-1; no definite D call. Germline CDR1 and CDR2: SGHRS and YFSETQ. The CDR3 has 14 amino acids. V was pared by 5 bases and J by 1 base, with 10 bases between. The CDR3 sequence is CASSIESSYNEQFF. The CDR3 nucleotides are TGCGCCAGCAGTATTGAGAGTTCCTACAATGAGCAGTTCTTC.

This clonotype has just a few counts. V is TRBV5-1 and J is TRBJ2-5; D unresolved. Trimming cost V 0 bases and J 1 base, with 4 bases left between them. In germline, CDR1 is SGHRS, CDR2 YFSETQ. CDR3 size: 13 residues. The CDR3 spells CASSLATQETQYF. CDR3 DNA: TGCGCCAGCAGCTTGGCGACCCAAGAGACCCAGTACTTC. Looking up the rest from reference TRBV5-1 and TRBJ2-5 gives the full variable domain: KAGVTQTPRYLIKTRGQQVTLSCSPISGHRSVSWYQQTPGQGLQFLFEYFSETQRNKGNFPGRFSGRQFSNSRSEMNVSTLELGDSALYLCASSLATQETQYFGPGTRLLVL.

This clonotype was seen more than once but under ten times. This rearrangement joins TRBV11-2 to TRBJ1-6; a weak D match, TRBD1 (5 bases). Germline V gene lookup returns CDR1 SGHAT and CDR2 FQNNGV. V was shortened by 5 bases and J by 4 bases, with 15 bases between the two germline ends. The CDR3 consists of 16 residues. This CDR3 reads CASSIGRGRYNSPLHF. In DNA, the CDR3 is TGTGCCAGCAGCATAGGGCGGGGACGGTATAATTCACCCCTCCACTTT.

The chain has TRBV4-3 and TRBJ2-2; D assignment may be TRBD1 or TRBD2 (6 bases each). Trimming shortened V by 4 bases and J by 5 bases, and 17 bases separated the two germline ends. This CDR3 has 16 amino acids. The germline CDR1 and CDR2 sequences are LGHNA and YSLEER. The CDR3 here is CASSPLGGIGTGELFF. CDR3 in DNA: TGCGCCAGCAGCCCGCTGGGGGGCATAGGGACCGGGGAGCTGTTTTTT.

This clonotype appeared a few times. The gene calls are TRBV25-1 and TRBJ2-7; D is perhaps TRBD1 or TRBD2 (5 bases each). V lost 4 bases and J lost 0, with 13 bases in between. CDR3 length: 15 residues. CDR1 and CDR2 from the germline V gene are MGHDK and SYGVNS. CDR3 sequence: CASSVHRLASYEQYF. DNA for the CDR3: TGTGCCAGCAGTGTCCACAGGCTAGCCTCCTACGAGCAGTACTTC.

This chain joins TRBV6-1 and TRBJ2-2; 9 bases line up with TRBD2. CDR3 size: 17 residues. The J segment lost 1 base and the V segment lost 7 bases, leaving 10 bases of the junction unmatched. Per germline, CDR1 MNHNS and CDR2 SASEGT. In nucleotides, the CDR3 is TGTGCCAGCAACGTTTGGGTACTAGCGGGGAACACCGGGGAGCTGTTTTTT. This codes for CASNVWVLAGNTGELFF.

This clonotype was seen a handful of times. The rearrangement links TRBV24-1 to TRBJ2-3; D tentatively reads TRBD1 or TRBD2 (6 bases each). The V end was cut by 6 bases, the J end by 5 bases, with 11 bases between. The CDR3 extends over 13 amino acids. The germline V gene encodes CDR1 KGHDR and CDR2 SFDVKD. CDR3 nucleotides: TGTGCCACCAGTCCGGGGGCAGGAGATACGCAGTATTTT. As protein: CATSPGAGDTQYF.

The chain recombines TRBV9 with TRBJ2-6; D possibly corresponds to TRBD2 (5 bases). V was cut by 0 bases and J by 2 bases, with 9 bases left in between. The germline V gene has CDR1 SGDLS and CDR2 YYNGEE. The CDR3 has 16 residues. Here the CDR3 reads CASSVGPGTGANVLTF. The DNA of the CDR3 is TGTGCCAGCAGCGTAGGACCGGGAACTGGGGCCAACGTCCTGACTTTC.

The CDR3 DNA is TGTGCCTCTCGGCCGCAGGGGACCGCCTACGAGCAGTACGTC. The encoded protein is CASRPQGTAYEQYV. The V and J genes are TRBV6-1 and TRBJ2-7; D may be TRBD1 (6 bases). Trimming removed 11 bases from V and 2 bases from J, with 19 bases in between. Germline CDR1 is MNHNS and CDR2 is SASEGT. The length of the CDR3 is 14 residues.

The table lists this clonotype with a few counts. This chain connects TRBV20-1 to TRBJ2-1, with TRBD2 matching over 11 bases. V lost 5 bases to trimming and J lost 4 bases; unmatched junction nucleotides: 13. The CDR3 consists of 17 residues. Germline V gene data show CDR1 as DFQATT and CDR2 as SNEGSKA (reference sequence). Here the CDR3 reads CSARGASTSGEYNEQFF. The DNA of the CDR3 is TGCAGTGCTCGGGGGGCCTCGACTAGCGGGGAATACAATGAGCAGTTCTTC.

The table lists this clonotype with a few counts. This sequence joins TRBV7-2 and TRBJ2-5; TRBD2 is a possible D gene (5 bases). This CDR3 has 15 amino acids. Trimming shortened V by 5 bases and J by 4 bases, and 17 bases separated the two germline ends. CDR1 and CDR2 from the germline V gene are SGHTA and FQGNSA. The CDR3 region is CASSAGNFEAETQYF. CDR3 nucleotides: TGTGCCAGCAGCGCCGGGAACTTTGAGGCAGAGACCCAGTACTTC. The full variable domain, with the rest looked up from reference TRBV7-2 and TRBJ2-5, is GAGVSQSPSNKVTEKGKDVELRCDPISGHTALYWYRQSLGQGLEFLIYFQGNSAPDKSGLPSDRFSAERTGGSVSTLTIQRTQQEDSAVYLCASSAGNFEAETQYFGPGTRLLVL.

This chain uses TRBV20-1 with TRBJ2-5; no definite D call. The germline CDR1 and CDR2 sequences are DFQATT and SNEGSKA (reference sequence). The CDR3 is made up of 15 amino acids. Trimming cost V 3 bases and J 2 bases, with 16 bases left between them. The CDR3 region has the DNA TGCAGTGCTAGGGGTCAGGTCCCCTTACAAGAGACCCAGTACTTC. Protein sequence: CSARGQVPLQETQYF.